These 31 T cell receptor beta chains share one sample of origin, sequenced in a study of T cells in Graves' hyperthyroidism and ophthalmopathy. What was amplified from RNA transcripts were TCR beta CDR3 regions. During a first-round RT-PCR of the TCR CDR3, the HTBI primer set was used. A single record per CDR3 protein comes from TCRdb applying MiXCR to the multiplex PCR reads. The table has around 490,000 distinct CDR3 sequences, 15% to 20% seen once. Sequencing used blood. These receptors were obtained from a man in his forties with Graves' ophthalmopathy.

This sequence joins TRBV19 and TRBJ2-6, with D possibly called TRBD1 or TRBD2 (5 bases each). The V gene's germline CDR1 is LNHDA and CDR2 SQIVND (reference sequence). Trimming took off 7 bases at V and 0 bases at J, with 13 bases between the two ends. This CDR3 spans 16 amino acids. CDR3: CASTPGRISGANVLTF. In DNA form, the CDR3 reads TGTGCCAGTACCCCGGGACGAATCTCTGGGGCCAACGTCCTGACTTTC.

In its sample, this clonotype was seen many times. The chain carries TRBV3-1 and TRBJ2-7; 8 nucleotides agree with TRBD2. Per the germline V gene, CDR1 is LGHDT and CDR2 is YNNKEL (reference sequence). The CDR3 consists of 13 residues. V was clipped by 2 bases and J by 5 bases; unmatched bases: 2. The CDR3 nucleotides are TGTGCCAGCAGCCAACTACTAGCGGACGAGCAGTACTTC. This sequence encodes CASSQLLADEQYF.

This clonotype appeared many times. J is TRBJ2-7 and V is TRBV28, with D uncertain. V dropped 6 bases and J dropped 4 bases, with 13 bases sitting between them. The CDR3 sequence is 13 residues long. In germline, CDR1 is MDHEN, CDR2 SYDVKM. CDR3 bases: TGTGCCAGCAGCTCAAACGGCCTTTACGAGCAGTACTTC. Its translation is CASSSNGLYEQYF.

This clonotype was counted ten times or more. This rearrangement joins TRBV29-1 to TRBJ2-5, with 10 bases aligning to TRBD2. The CDR3 totals 16 residues. Germline values: CDR1 SQVTM, CDR2 ANQGSEA. V trimming: 2 bases; J trimming: 7 bases; junction bases outside the gene matches: 13. The CDR3: CSVERGSGGSIGTQYF. In DNA, the CDR3 is TGCAGCGTTGAAAGGGGTAGCGGGGGGTCGATTGGGACCCAGTACTTC. The entire variable domain, with the rest obtained from reference TRBV29-1 and TRBJ2-5, is as follows: SAVISQKPSRDICQRGTSLTIQCQVDSQVTMMFWYRQQPGQSLTLIATANQGSEATYESGFVIDKFPISRPNLTFSTLTVSNMSPEDSSIYLCSVERGSGGSIGTQYFGPGTRLLVL.

The chain carries TRBV5-1 and TRBJ2-3; no clear D gene. Germline CDR1 and CDR2: SGHRS and YFSETQ. The CDR3 runs to 14 residues. Deletions cut 2 bases from V and 0 bases from J, with 7 bases between. CDR3: CASSFRLSTDTQYF. The CDR3 region has the DNA TGCGCCAGCAGCTTCCGCTTAAGCACAGATACGCAGTATTTT.

This clonotype appeared many times. The rearrangement joins TRBV11-2 to TRBJ2-7; the match to TRBD2 covers 9 bases. V lost 4 bases to trimming and J lost 3 bases; unmatched junction nucleotides: 10. The CDR3 covers 16 residues. Germline V gives CDR1 SGHAT, CDR2 FQNNGV. The CDR3 DNA reads TGTGCCAGCAGCTCGGCCCCGGCGGGGGGGGACTACGAGCAGTACTTC. Its translation is CASSSAPAGGDYEQYF.

The chain has TRBV5-4 and TRBJ2-5; D not certain. V lost 0 bases and J 3 bases, leaving 9 bases between the germline ends. The germline V gene encodes CDR1 SGHNT and CDR2 YYREEE (reference sequence). This CDR3 is 14 amino acids long. CDR3 protein: CASSLDGSKETQYF. The CDR3 bases are TGTGCCAGCAGCTTGGATGGCAGTAAAGAGACCCAGTACTTC.

The V and J genes are TRBV5-1 and TRBJ1-4; D uncertain. Germline CDR1 reads SGHRS; CDR2 reads YFSETQ. V gave up 3 bases and J gave up 7 bases, with 16 bases separating them. The CDR3 covers 15 residues. This CDR3 reads CASSSIGRFGEKLFF. CDR3 in DNA: TGCGCCAGCAGCTCTATCGGCAGATTTGGTGAAAAACTGTTTTTT.

The V call is TRBV6-5, the J call TRBJ2-2, with 11 bases fitting TRBD2. J gave up 2 bases and V 2 bases, and 10 bases lay outside the gene matches. Germline V gives CDR1 MNHEY, CDR2 SVGAGI. The length of the CDR3 is 19 residues. In DNA, the CDR3 is TGTGCCAGCAGTTACCCCGGTTGGCTAGCGGGGGGTAACACCGGGGAGCTGTTTTTT. Translated: CASSYPGWLAGGNTGELFF.

The CDR3 protein is CASSLGRDLSYNEQFF. The CDR3 DNA is TGTGCCAGCAGTTTAGGCAGGGACCTCTCCTACAATGAGCAGTTCTTC. The chain is built from TRBV12-3 or TRBV12-4 and TRBJ2-1; possibly TRBD1 or TRBD2 for D (5 bases each). V shed 1 base and J shed 0 bases, with 10 bases lying between them. The CDR3 loop spans 16 amino acids.

This clonotype was found a few times. The rearrangement links TRBV6-1 to TRBJ1-4, with 9 bases lining up with TRBD1. The CDR3 runs 19 residues. The trim removed 5 bases at V and 0 bases at J, leaving 13 bases unmatched. Germline V gene data show CDR1 as MNHNS and CDR2 as SASEGT. The DNA of the CDR3 is TGTGCCAGCAGTCTACCCAGGACAGGGGTGGTTGCAACTAATGAAAAACTGTTTTTT. Its translation: CASSLPRTGVVATNEKLFF.

This clonotype was found a few times. The V and J genes are TRBV24-1 and TRBJ1-1, with D uncertain. The germline CDR1 and CDR2 sequences are KGHDR and SFDVKD. The CDR3 loop spans 12 amino acids. The V gene lost 7 bases and the J gene lost 1 base, with 6 bases spanning the gap. The chain's CDR3 is CATRGRNTEAFF. CDR3 sequence (DNA): TGTGCCACCAGAGGGAGGAACACTGAAGCTTTCTTT.

This clonotype came up many times. The V gene is TRBV11-2, the J gene TRBJ2-1, with D perhaps TRBD2 (7 bases). The CDR3 consists of 15 residues. Looked up from germline, CDR1 is SGHAT and CDR2 is FQNNGV. V lost 7 bases and J lost 2, with 15 bases in between. The CDR3 nucleotides are TGTGCCAGCAACCGAGGGGGGGGGCCCTACAATGAGCAGTTCTTC. Translated: CASNRGGGPYNEQFF.

This clonotype was seen at least ten times. The CDR3 loop reads CASTERTGNYGYTF. The CDR3 DNA reads TGTGCCAGCACCGAAAGAACAGGGAACTATGGCTACACCTTC. The chain recombines TRBV7-9 with TRBJ1-2; possibly TRBD1 for D (6 bases). CDR1 is SEHNR, CDR2 FQNEAQ, per germline (reference sequence). The CDR3 has 14 amino acids. With 7 bases removed from V and 2 bases from J, the gap between germline ends came to 14 bases. Using reference TRBV7-9 and TRBJ1-2 for the parts outside the CDR3, the full variable domain is DTGVSQNPRHKITKRGQNVTFRCDPISEHNRLYWYRQTLGQGPEFLTYFQNEAQLEKSRLLSDRFSAERPKGSFSTLEIQRTEQGDSAMYLCASTERTGNYGYTFGSGTRLTVV.

This clonotype was recorded only once. This sequence joins TRBV10-1 and TRBJ1-2, with D tentatively TRBD1 (5 bases). CDR1 WNHNN and CDR2 SYGVQD come from the germline V gene (reference sequence). V was shortened by 0 bases and J by 4 bases, with 15 bases between the two germline ends. The CDR3 runs 16 residues. CDR3 DNA: TGCGCCAGCAGTGAGTCTAGGGGTAGCATCCTCTATGGCTACACCTTC. It translates to CASSESRGSILYGYTF.

The table lists this clonotype with many counts. This chain joins TRBV4-2 and TRBJ2-7; the D call may be TRBD1 or TRBD2 (5 bases each). CDR1 is LGHNA and CDR2 is YNFKEQ in the germline V gene. The CDR3 is 14 residues long. V lost 4 bases, J lost 5 bases, and 15 bases lay in between. DNA for the CDR3: TGTGCCAGCAGCCCCGGGGTCAGGGCGAACGAGCAGTACTTC. It encodes CASSPGVRANEQYF.

This rearrangement joins TRBV11-2 to TRBJ2-1, with D perhaps TRBD1 or TRBD2 (5 bases each). This CDR3 has 16 residues. Germline CDR1 SGHAT, CDR2 FQNNGV. V gave up 5 bases and J gave up 0 bases, with 14 bases separating them. CDR3 nucleotide sequence: TGTGCCAGCAGCCGGGGCCGTGGGAGCTCCTACAATGAGCAGTTCTTC. It is translated as CASSRGRGSSYNEQFF.

In this sample, this clonotype turned up a few times. The chain is built from TRBV10-2 and TRBJ1-1; TRBD1 aligns across 8 bases. Germline assignment: CDR1 WSHSY and CDR2 SAAADI. CDR3 size: 14 residues. With V trimmed by 8 bases and J by 1 base, 6 bases remained unmatched. The CDR3 region has the DNA TGCGCCAGCGGACCCGGGACAGGGAACACTGAAGCTTTCTTT. It yields the protein CASGPGTGNTEAFF.

This clonotype occurred many times. The junction departs from the called germline gene at one end, perhaps through a read error. The chain joins TRBV29-1 to TRBJ2-3; either TRBD1 or TRBD2 may fit D (5 bases each). The CDR3 contains 15 residues. CDR1 is SQVTM and CDR2 is ANQGSEA in the germline V gene. This chain's CDR3 is CSVEGTPSSRDTQYF. The CDR3 DNA is TGCAGCGTCGAAGGGACCCCCAGTTCGAGAGATACGCAGTATTTT.

This clonotype was recorded at least ten times. The rearrangement links TRBV30 to TRBJ2-5, with a weak D call TRBD2 (6 bases). The CDR3 runs to 17 residues. V lost 0 bases to trimming and J lost 5 bases, with 22 bases between them. The V gene's germline CDR1 is GTSNPN and CDR2 SVGIG (reference sequence). For the CDR3, the DNA is TGTGCCTGGAGTGTATTATCCCCGGGACTGTTTTTGGAGACCCAGTACTTC. Protein: CAWSVLSPGLFLETQYF. Based on the CDR3 plus reference TRBV30 and TRBJ2-5, the full variable domain is SQTIHQWPATLVQPVGSPLSLECTVEGTSNPNLYWYRQAAGRGLQLLFYSVGIGQISSEVPQNLSASRPQDRQFILSSKKLLLSDSGFYLCAWSVLSPGLFLETQYFGPGTRLLVL.

The chain carries TRBV11-3 and TRBJ2-2; D is unclear. The CDR3 spans 14 residues. Per germline, CDR1 SGHNT and CDR2 YENEEA. Deletions cut 0 bases from V and 2 bases from J, with 4 bases between. CDR3 sequence reads: CASSLEVNTGELFF. The DNA of the CDR3 is TGTGCCAGCAGCTTAGAGGTTAACACCGGGGAGCTGTTTTTT.

This clonotype was seen ten or more times. The chain uses TRBV20-1 and TRBJ2-1, with TRBD2 as a possible D gene (5 bases). Germline V lookup: CDR1 DFQATT, CDR2 SNEGSKA (reference sequence). CDR3 size: 16 residues. V lost 2 bases and J lost 1, with 15 bases in between. The DNA for the CDR3 is TGCAGTGCTAGACGAAACAGAGGGATATCCTACAATGAGCAGTTCTTC. Its translation is CSARRNRGISYNEQFF.

This sequence joins TRBV12-3 or TRBV12-4 and TRBJ1-4; weak D call: TRBD1 (6 bases). Trimming pared 5 bases from V and 3 bases from J, leaving 10 bases between. The CDR3 runs 14 residues. CDR3 in amino acids: CASSKGHSNEKLFF. As DNA, the CDR3 is TGTGCCAGCAGTAAGGGACACTCTAATGAAAAACTGTTTTTT.

A remark on this clonotype: At one end, the junction sequence differs from germline, possibly due to a read error. CDR3 in DNA: TGTGCCTGGAGTGTAGGACATACCTATGACTACACCTTC. Amino acids: CAWSVGHTYDYTF. V gene TRBV30 combines with J gene TRBJ1-2, with D possibly matching TRBD1 (5 bases). The CDR3 loop spans 13 amino acids. The germline V gene has CDR1 GTSNPN and CDR2 SVGIG (reference sequence).

This clonotype appeared many times. J is TRBJ2-3 and V is TRBV7-2; TRBD2 matches 7 bases. Per germline, CDR1 SGHTA and CDR2 FQGNSA. The CDR3 totals 16 residues. The junction had 11 bases not matched to a gene; V was cut back by 5 bases and J by 3 bases. The DNA for the CDR3 is TGTGCCAGCAGCCCAGAGAGACTAGCACTGACAGATACGCAGTATTTT. Translation gives CASSPERLALTDTQYF.

This clonotype has ten or more counts. The genes are TRBV6-1 and TRBJ2-1; 9 nucleotides align to TRBD1. Germline CDR1 is MNHNS and CDR2 is SASEGT. CDR3 size: 16 residues. The V segment lost 4 bases and the J segment 0 bases; nucleotides outside the gene matches: 4. CDR3 protein: CASSVTGGASYNEQFF. CDR3 DNA: TGTGCCAGCAGTGTAACAGGGGGCGCCTCCTACAATGAGCAGTTCTTC.

V is TRBV2 and J is TRBJ2-7, with TRBD1 matching over 7 bases. Trimming removed 2 bases from V and 0 bases from J; junction bases left unmatched: 4. Germline V gene sequence: CDR1 SNHLY, CDR2 FYNNEI. This CDR3 contains 15 residues. CDR3 residues: CASSEQGETSYEQYF. CDR3 coding DNA: TGTGCCAGCAGTGAACAGGGGGAAACCTCCTACGAGCAGTACTTC.

In its sample, this clonotype was seen many times. This chain joins TRBV11-2 and TRBJ1-1; TRBD1 agrees at 7 bases. The CDR3 runs to 17 residues. Germline-derived CDR1 and CDR2 are SGHAT and FQNNGV. Unmatched junction bases numbered 11, after V lost 4 bases and J lost 0 bases. The DNA for the CDR3 is TGTGCCAGCAGCTCACTTACAGGGGCTCTTATGAACACTGAAGCTTTCTTT. Protein: CASSSLTGALMNTEAFF.

This clonotype has ten or more counts. The chain carries TRBV9 and TRBJ1-6; 7 nucleotides agree with TRBD1. Trimming at V came to 4 bases and at J to 8 bases, leaving 6 bases not matched to a gene. From germline, CDR1 is SGDLS and CDR2 YYNGEE. The CDR3 runs to 14 residues. The CDR3 coding sequence is TGTGCCAGCAGCCCAGGGGGTTCGGATTCACCCCTCCACTTT. Protein product: CASSPGGSDSPLHF.

Details on this clonotype: A much larger clone differs from this one at a single base, so this may be a read error. The rearrangement links TRBV10-3 to TRBJ2-1; D is undetermined. The end of the DNA is better explained by TRBJ2-7, so the J call may be wrong. Germline V gives CDR1 ENHRY, CDR2 SYGVKD. This CDR3 is 14 amino acids long. The CDR3 region has the DNA TGTGCCATCAGTGATCGGACCTCCTACAATGAGCAGTACTTC. Translated, it gives CAISDRTSYNEQYF.

The chain is built from TRBV5-6 and TRBJ1-1; no reliable D call. V was cut by 5 bases and J by 1 base, with 12 bases left in between. This CDR3 is built from 14 residues. Germline V gives CDR1 SGHDT, CDR2 YYEEEE. CDR3 residues: CASSQSWANTEAFF. The CDR3 coding sequence is TGTGCCAGCAGTCAGTCTTGGGCGAACACTGAAGCTTTCTTT.